The entry below describes one TCR beta chain. Germline-derived CDR1 and CDR2 are SQVTM and ANQGSEA. The CDR3 runs 15 residues. The junction had 10 bases not matched to a gene; V was cut back by 7 bases and J by 2 bases. This record comes from a study of shared clonotypes between healthy human individuals. Free of recent acute infections or vaccinations, the donors were healthy HIV-negative adults. Libraries were prepared by immunoSEQ multiplex PCR; TCRdb keeps only in-frame clonotypes and omits some of them. The sample has over a million clones, 95% to 99% seen once. This clonotype was obtained from a man younger than 45 in good health. The chain employs TRBV29-1 and TRBJ2-7; 11 nucleotides match TRBD2. The sequencing sample was made of naive CD4+ T cells sorted from blood. Subset meaning: CD45RA+ positively selected. This CDR3 reads CSARAGTSGTYEQYF. The DNA of the CDR3 is TGCAGCGCACGAGCCGGGACTAGCGGAACCTACGAGCAGTACTTC.